This T cell receptor beta chain emerged from a study of cytomegalovirus exposure and HLA in healthy donors. Study-wide points: Certain indistinguishable V segments, among them TRBV6-2 and TRBV6-3, were excluded. Being productive about 87% or about 30% of the time was typical of most TCR beta V segments in an earlier analysis.

Trimming removed 0 bases from V and 6 bases from J; junction bases left unmatched: 3. Per the germline V gene, CDR1 is SGHRS and CDR2 is YFSETQ. The CDR3 sequence is 14 residues long. Vbeta (60) and Jbeta (13) primers were used in the PCR. Repertoires were generated with immunoSEQ multiplex PCR, while TCRdb's copy carries only in-frame clones and drops some. Of some 150,000 clones in the sample, approximately 88% are singletons; the top ten hold under 0.95%. A remark on this clone: No antigen is known for it.

The V call is TRBV5-1, the J call TRBJ2-1; 7 bases fit TRBD2. This sequence originates from a woman in her twenties or thirties in good health and CMV-seronegative. The sequenced sample consisted of PBMCs. The CDR3 region is CASSLVAGANEQFF. The CDR3 nucleotides read TGCGCCAGCAGCTTGGTTGCGGGAGCCAATGAGCAGTTCTTC.